The clone carrying this T cell receptor (beta chain) was seen repeatedly, ten times or more. This record belongs to a study of T cells in Graves' hyperthyroidism and ophthalmopathy. The blood sample dates from first hyperthyroidism diagnosis, preceding any ophthalmopathy symptoms. This CDR3 spans 15 amino acids. V was pared by 6 bases and J by 0 bases, with 17 bases between. From germline, CDR1 is DFQATT and CDR2 SNEGSKA (reference sequence). RNA transcripts provided the source from which TCR beta CDR3 regions were amplified. First-round RT-PCR targeting the TCR CDR3 was performed with the HTBI primer set. TCRdb used MiXCR to reprocess the multiplex PCR reads, holding one entry per CDR3 protein. The top ten clones hold approximately 30% of a sample with hundreds of thousands of distinct CDR3 sequences, approximately 15% of them seen once.

Source material: blood. The chain combines TRBV20-1 with TRBJ2-5; D is undetermined. This sequence originates from a woman under 30 with Graves' hyperthyroidism that later progressed to Graves' ophthalmopathy. The CDR3 nucleotides are TGCAGTGCGGGGTTGGCTAGTTGGTACCAAGAGACCCAGTACTTC. This codes for CSAGLASWYQETQYF.